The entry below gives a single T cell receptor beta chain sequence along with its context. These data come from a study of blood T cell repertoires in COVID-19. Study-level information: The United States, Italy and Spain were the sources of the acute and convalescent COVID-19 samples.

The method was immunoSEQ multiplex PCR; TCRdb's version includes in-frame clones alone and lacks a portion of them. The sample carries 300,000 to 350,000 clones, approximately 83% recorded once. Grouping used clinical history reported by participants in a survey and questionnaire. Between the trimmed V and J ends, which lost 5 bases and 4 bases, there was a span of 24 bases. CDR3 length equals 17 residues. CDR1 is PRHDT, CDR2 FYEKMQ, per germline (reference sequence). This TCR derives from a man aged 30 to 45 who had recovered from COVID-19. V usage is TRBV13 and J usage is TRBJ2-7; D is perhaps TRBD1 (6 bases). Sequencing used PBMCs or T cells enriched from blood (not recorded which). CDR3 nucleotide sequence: TGTGCCAGCAGCCCCCCCCACACAGGGCCCCACCTTTACGAGCAGTACTTC. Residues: CASSPPHTGPHLYEQYF.